This TCR beta chain originates from a study of neurological immune-mediated disorders. There are a few counts of this clonotype. What it recognizes is unknown. By 5'RACE with 10-nucleotide random UMIs, the cDNA was made. TCRdb fed the 5' RACE reads into MiXCR, producing one record per CDR3 protein. The sample includes more than 75,000 distinct CDR3 sequences, 3% to 4.5% of them seen just once. Whole-study findings and limits: HTLV-1-associated myelopathy displayed the greatest TCR clonal expansion, and multiple sclerosis exhibited the smallest, lower than that of healthy controls.

The sequencing input was PBMCs. This receptor was identified in a woman aged 45 to 65 with multiple sclerosis.

The CDR3 DNA is TGTGCCACCAGTGCTGGACTTACGAGTTTGAATGAGCAGTTCTTC. This encodes CATSAGLTSLNEQFF. The rearrangement uses TRBV24-1 and TRBJ2-1, with D possibly TRBD2 on 5 matching bases. CDR3 length: 15 residues. Germline CDR1 reads KGHDR; CDR2 reads SFDVKD. Trimming stripped 5 bases from V and 7 bases from J, with 17 bases between.